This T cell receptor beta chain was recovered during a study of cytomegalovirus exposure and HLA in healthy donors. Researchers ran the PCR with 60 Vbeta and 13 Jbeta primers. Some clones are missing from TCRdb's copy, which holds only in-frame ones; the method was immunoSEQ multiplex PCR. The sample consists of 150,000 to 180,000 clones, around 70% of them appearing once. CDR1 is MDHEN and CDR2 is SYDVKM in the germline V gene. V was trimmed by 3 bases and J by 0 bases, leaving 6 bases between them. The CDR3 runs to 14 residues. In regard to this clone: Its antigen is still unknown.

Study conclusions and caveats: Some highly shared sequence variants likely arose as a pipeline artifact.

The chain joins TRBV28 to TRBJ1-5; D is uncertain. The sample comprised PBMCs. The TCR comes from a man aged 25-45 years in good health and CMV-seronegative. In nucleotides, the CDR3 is TGTGCCAGCAGTTTTCAGAATAGCAATCAGCCCCAGCATTTT. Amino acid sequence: CASSFQNSNQPQHF.